The 19 T cell receptor beta chains listed next were all sequenced from one sample in a study of T cell responses to AZD1222 COVID-19 vaccine. Repertoires were generated with immunoSEQ multiplex PCR, while TCRdb's copy carries only in-frame clones and drops some. The table records about 97,000 clones, 86% of them present only once. Sample: peripheral blood, taken on day 0 of AZD1222 vaccination. These receptors were taken from an adult in good health.

Only a few counts were recorded for this clone. The chain carries TRBV11-2 and TRBJ2-1; unclear D gene. CDR1 is SGHAT and CDR2 is FQNNGV in the germline V gene. The CDR3 length is 13 residues. V was cut by 0 bases and J by 9 bases, with 9 bases left in between. CDR3 sequence: CASSLDLSGEQFF. The CDR3 nucleotides read TGTGCCAGCAGCTTAGATCTCTCAGGTGAGCAGTTCTTC.

This chain links TRBV2 with TRBJ2-1; the match to TRBD2 covers 9 bases. The junction had 6 bases not matched to a gene; V was cut back by 0 bases and J by 9 bases. The CDR3 consists of 15 residues. Germline V lookup: CDR1 SNHLY, CDR2 FYNNEI. In nucleotides, the CDR3 is TGTGCCAGCAGTGAAGCGCTGGGTAGCGGGAGTGAGCAGTTCTTC. Its protein is CASSEALGSGSEQFF.

The CDR3 DNA reads as TGTGCCAGCTCACCAGCAGGGACAGACTATGGCTACACCTTC. Its protein is CASSPAGTDYGYTF. V and J are TRBV18 and TRBJ1-2; the match to TRBD1 covers 7 bases. The CDR3 runs to 14 residues. After removal of 2 bases from V and 3 bases from J, the junction contained 3 bases not matched to a gene. CDR1 KGHSH and CDR2 LQKENI come from the germline V gene. Using reference TRBV18 and TRBJ1-2 for the parts outside the CDR3, the full variable domain is NAGVMQNPRHLVRRRGQEARLRCSPMKGHSHVYWYRQLPEEGLKFMVYLQKENIIDESGMPKERFSAEFPKEGPSILRIQQVVRGDSAAYFCASSPAGTDYGYTFGSGTRLTVV.

This clone occurred a few times. The rearrangement joins TRBV5-4 to TRBJ1-3; D perhaps matches TRBD1 (6 bases). The V gene lost 0 bases and the J gene lost 0 bases, with 22 bases spanning the gap. Germline assignment: CDR1 SGHNT and CDR2 YYREEE (reference sequence). CDR3 size: 20 residues. CDR3 amino acids: CASSLADWTVQSLSGNTIYF. DNA of the CDR3: TGTGCCAGCAGCTTGGCCGACTGGACAGTGCAAAGCCTCTCTGGAAACACCATATATTTT. Looking up the rest from reference TRBV5-4 and TRBJ1-3 gives the full variable domain: ETGVTQSPTHLIKTRGQQVTLRCSSQSGHNTVSWYQQALGQGPQFIFQYYREEENGRGNFPPRFSGLQFPNYSSELNVNALELDDSALYLCASSLADWTVQSLSGNTIYFGEGSWLTVV.

For the CDR3, the DNA is TGTGCCAGCCGACGGGTAGCGGGAGGTAACCAAGAGACCCAGTACTTC. This codes for CASRRVAGGNQETQYF. The V call is TRBV28, the J call TRBJ2-5; 10 bases line up with TRBD2. The trim removed 8 bases at V and 0 bases at J, leaving 9 bases unmatched. This CDR3 region has 16 residues. Germline-derived CDR1 and CDR2 are MDHEN and SYDVKM.

The V and J genes are TRBV19 and TRBJ1-5; D is undetermined. Between the trimmed V and J ends, which lost 0 bases and 3 bases, there was a span of 9 bases. Germline lookup yields CDR1 LNHDA and CDR2 SQIVND (reference sequence). The CDR3 has 15 residues. The CDR3 sequence: CASSIDRQLNQPQHF. The CDR3 DNA reads TGTGCCAGTAGTATAGACCGGCAGCTCAATCAGCCCCAGCATTTT. Full variable domain (rest looked up from reference TRBV19 and TRBJ1-5): DGGITQSPKYLFRKEGQNVTLSCEQNLNHDAMYWYRQDPGQGLRLIYYSQIVNDFQKGDIAEGYSVSREKKESFPLTVTSAQKNPTAFYLCASSIDRQLNQPQHFGDGTRLSIL.

The V and J genes are TRBV30 and TRBJ1-1; no reliable D call. The V end lost 4 bases, the J end lost 1 base, and 10 bases lay between the germline ends. The V gene's germline CDR1 is GTSNPN and CDR2 SVGIG (reference sequence). The CDR3 covers 13 residues. The CDR3 spells CAWMTTGNTEAFF. The CDR3 DNA reads as TGTGCCTGGATGACTACGGGGAACACTGAAGCTTTCTTT.

The chain couples TRBV2 to TRBJ1-4; D gene uncertain. Germline V gives CDR1 SNHLY, CDR2 FYNNEI. The CDR3 is 13 residues long. V lost 6 bases and J lost 1, with 6 bases in between. The CDR3 DNA follows: TGTGCCAGCAGGGAGATAACTAATGAAAAACTGTTTTTT. Its translation is CASREITNEKLFF.

The J gene is TRBJ1-5, the V gene TRBV19, with D tentatively TRBD1 (5 bases). Trimming pared 5 bases from V and 7 bases from J, leaving 21 bases between. Germline V gives CDR1 LNHDA, CDR2 SQIVND (reference sequence). The CDR3 contains 16 residues. The CDR3 is CASSRSGTLDGQPQHF. For the CDR3, the DNA is TGTGCCAGTAGTCGTTCCGGGACCCTAGACGGCCAGCCCCAGCATTTT.

This clone was observed once. This sequence joins TRBV9 and TRBJ1-2; no definite D call. The germline gives CDR1 SGDLS, CDR2 YYNGEE. Deletions cut 3 bases from V and 3 bases from J, with 12 bases between. The length of the CDR3 is 14 residues. CDR3 DNA: TGTGCCAGCAGCGGAGGTGGGGTCGACTATGGCTACACCTTC. Translated, it gives CASSGGGVDYGYTF.

The V gene is TRBV6-1, the J gene TRBJ1-3; no definite D call. Trimming cost V 2 bases and J 5 bases, with 10 bases left between them. The germline CDR1 and CDR2 sequences are MNHNS and SASEGT. CDR3 length: 14 residues. The CDR3 bases are TGTGCCAGCAGTGAATATGGCAGCCGAAACACCATATATTTT. Its translation: CASSEYGSRNTIYF.

The table lists this clone with a count of one. The chain joins TRBV28 to TRBJ1-5; 8 bases align to TRBD1. Per the germline V gene, CDR1 is MDHEN and CDR2 is SYDVKM. V shed 5 bases, J shed 7 bases, and the junction held 10 bases outside the gene matches. The CDR3 runs to 15 residues. CDR3 in DNA: TGTGCCAGCAGTCCCCGGGACAGGCTAGAACAGCCCCAGCATTTT. This codes for CASSPRDRLEQPQHF.

J is TRBJ2-5 and V is TRBV18; D is ambiguous. The CDR3 consists of 11 residues. The V end was cut by 5 bases, the J end by 2 bases, with 3 bases between. Per the germline V gene, CDR1 is KGHSH and CDR2 is LQKENI. As DNA, the CDR3 is TGTGCCAGCTCAGCACAAGAGACCCAGTACTTC. As protein: CASSAQETQYF.

V gene TRBV28 combines with J gene TRBJ1-2, with D possibly TRBD1 on 5 matching bases. Germline assignment: CDR1 MDHEN and CDR2 SYDVKM. Trimming pared 6 bases from V and 3 bases from J, leaving 11 bases between. This CDR3 contains 13 residues. The DNA for the CDR3 is TGTGCCAGCAGCCTACAGGTTTACTATGGCTACACCTTC. Translation gives CASSLQVYYGYTF.

The V and J genes are TRBV4-1 and TRBJ1-1; D possibly corresponds to TRBD1 (6 bases). Trimming pared 2 bases from V and 5 bases from J, leaving 21 bases between. The CDR3 length is 17 residues. CDR1 is MGHRA, CDR2 YSYEKL, per germline. CDR3 bases: TGCGCCAGCAGCCAAACTAGCGCCAGGGGTGGGAGGACTGAAGCTTTCTTT. It specifies CASSQTSARGGRTEAFF.

This chain links TRBV28 with TRBJ2-5; 9 bases match TRBD1. The CDR3 runs 14 residues. Germline loops: CDR1 MDHEN, CDR2 SYDVKM. V lost 7 bases and J lost 5; bases outside the gene matches: 8. In DNA form, the CDR3 reads TGTGCCAGCAAAATTACAGGGGGCGGCGAGACCCAGTACTTC. Its translation is CASKITGGGETQYF.

A few counts support this clone. The CDR3 sequence is CASRRRLGNTGELFF. Here the CDR3 DNA reads TGTGCCAGCAGGCGCAGACTGGGGAACACCGGGGAGCTGTTTTTT. The genes are TRBV28 and TRBJ2-2; D is uncertain. This CDR3 region has 15 residues. The germline V gene encodes CDR1 MDHEN and CDR2 SYDVKM. Trimming took 6 bases from V and 1 from J, leaving 12 bases between them.

The CDR3 region has the DNA TGTGCCAGCAGTGGCGTCGTGGGGGTTGCTGTCGTGGATGCTTTCTTT. Residues: CASSGVVGVAVVDAFF. This chain connects TRBV6-1 to TRBJ1-1, with D possibly TRBD1 on 5 matching bases. In germline, CDR1 is MNHNS, CDR2 SASEGT. V shed 4 bases and J shed 11 bases, with 26 bases lying between them. This CDR3 contains 16 residues.

The chain combines TRBV9 with TRBJ2-1; D is unclear. Trimming cost V 0 bases and J 9 bases, with 10 bases left between them. The CDR3 is 13 residues long. CDR1 and CDR2 (germline): SGDLS, YYNGEE. The CDR3 bases are TGTGCCAGCAGCGTAGGACCCGGCACTGAGCAGTTCTTC. Its translation: CASSVGPGTEQFF.